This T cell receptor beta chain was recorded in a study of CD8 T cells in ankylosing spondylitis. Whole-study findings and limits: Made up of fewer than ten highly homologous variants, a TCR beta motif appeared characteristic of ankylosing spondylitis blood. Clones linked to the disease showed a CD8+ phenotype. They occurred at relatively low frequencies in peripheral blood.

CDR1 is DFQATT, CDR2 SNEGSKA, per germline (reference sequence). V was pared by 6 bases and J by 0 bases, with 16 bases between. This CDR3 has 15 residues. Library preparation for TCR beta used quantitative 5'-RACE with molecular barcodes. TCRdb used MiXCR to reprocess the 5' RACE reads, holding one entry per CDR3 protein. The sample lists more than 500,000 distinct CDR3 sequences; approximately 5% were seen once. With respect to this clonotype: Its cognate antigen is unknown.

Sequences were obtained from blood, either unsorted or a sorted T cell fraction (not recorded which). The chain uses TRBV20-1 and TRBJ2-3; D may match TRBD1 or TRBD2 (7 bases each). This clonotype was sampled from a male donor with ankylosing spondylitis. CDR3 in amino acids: CSAGEGATSTDTQYF. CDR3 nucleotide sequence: TGCAGTGCCGGGGAGGGGGCGACTAGCACAGATACGCAGTATTTT.